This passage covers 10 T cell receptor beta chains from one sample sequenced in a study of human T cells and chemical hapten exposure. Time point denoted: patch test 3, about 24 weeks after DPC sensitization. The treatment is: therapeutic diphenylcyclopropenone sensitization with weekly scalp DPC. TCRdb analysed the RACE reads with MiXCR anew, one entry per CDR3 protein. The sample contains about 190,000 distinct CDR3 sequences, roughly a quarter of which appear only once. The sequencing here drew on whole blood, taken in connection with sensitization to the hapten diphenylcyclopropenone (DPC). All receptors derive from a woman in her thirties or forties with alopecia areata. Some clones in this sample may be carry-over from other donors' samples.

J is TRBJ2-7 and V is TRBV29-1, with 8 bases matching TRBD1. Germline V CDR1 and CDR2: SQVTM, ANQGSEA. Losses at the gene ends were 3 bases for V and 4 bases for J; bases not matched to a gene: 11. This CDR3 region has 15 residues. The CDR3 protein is CSVELQGAHEYEQYF. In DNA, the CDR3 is TGCAGCGTTGAGTTGCAGGGGGCCCACGAATACGAGCAGTACTTC.

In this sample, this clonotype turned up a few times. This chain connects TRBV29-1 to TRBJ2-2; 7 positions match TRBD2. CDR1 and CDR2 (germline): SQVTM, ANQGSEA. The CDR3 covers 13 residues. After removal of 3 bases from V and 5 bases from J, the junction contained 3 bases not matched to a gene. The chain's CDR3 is CSVEGGSTGELFF. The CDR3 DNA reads TGCAGCGTTGAGGGCGGGAGTACCGGGGAGCTGTTTTTT.

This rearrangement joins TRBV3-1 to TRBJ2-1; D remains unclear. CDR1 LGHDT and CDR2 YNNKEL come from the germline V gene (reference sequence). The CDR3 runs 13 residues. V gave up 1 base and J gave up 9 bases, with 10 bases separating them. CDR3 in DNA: TGTGCCAGCAGCCAAGCCTCCCCCGGTGAGCAGTTCTTC. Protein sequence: CASSQASPGEQFF.

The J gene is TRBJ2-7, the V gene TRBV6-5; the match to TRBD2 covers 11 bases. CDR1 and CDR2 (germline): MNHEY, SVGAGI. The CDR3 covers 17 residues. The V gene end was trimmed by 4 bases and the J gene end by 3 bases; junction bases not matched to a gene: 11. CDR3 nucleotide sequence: TGTGCCAGCAGTTCGACGGTCCCGGGGACTAGCGGCTACGAGCAGTACTTC. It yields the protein CASSSTVPGTSGYEQYF.

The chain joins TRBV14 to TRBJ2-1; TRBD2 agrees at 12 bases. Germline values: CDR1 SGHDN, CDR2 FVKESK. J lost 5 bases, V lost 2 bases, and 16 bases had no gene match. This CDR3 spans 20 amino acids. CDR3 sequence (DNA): TGTGCCAGCAGCCAATCGTGGACTAGCGGGATGCCCCACCGGGACAATGAGCAGTTCTTC. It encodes CASSQSWTSGMPHRDNEQFF.

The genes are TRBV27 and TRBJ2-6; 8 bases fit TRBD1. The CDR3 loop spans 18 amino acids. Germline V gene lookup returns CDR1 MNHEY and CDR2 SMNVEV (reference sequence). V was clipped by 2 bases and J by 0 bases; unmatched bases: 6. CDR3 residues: CASSLLGQGFSGANVLTF. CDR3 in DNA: TGTGCCAGCAGTTTACTAGGACAGGGATTCTCTGGGGCCAACGTCCTGACTTTC.

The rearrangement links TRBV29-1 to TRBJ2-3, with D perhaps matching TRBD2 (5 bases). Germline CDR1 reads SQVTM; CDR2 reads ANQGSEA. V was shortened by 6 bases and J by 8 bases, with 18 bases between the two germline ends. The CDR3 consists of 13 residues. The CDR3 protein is CSVNGRVSATQYF. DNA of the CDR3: TGCAGCGTCAACGGACGGGTTAGCGCTACGCAGTATTTT.

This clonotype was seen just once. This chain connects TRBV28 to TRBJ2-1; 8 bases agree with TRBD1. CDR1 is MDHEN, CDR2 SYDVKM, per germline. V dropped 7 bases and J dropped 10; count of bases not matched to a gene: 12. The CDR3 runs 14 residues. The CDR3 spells CASTLRDRIVEQFF. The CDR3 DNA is TGTGCCAGCACCTTGCGGGACAGGATCGTCGAGCAGTTCTTC. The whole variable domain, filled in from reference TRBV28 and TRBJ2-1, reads DVKVTQSSRYLVKRTGEKVFLECVQDMDHENMFWYRQDPGLGLRLIYFSYDVKMKEKGDIPEGYSVSREKKERFSLILESASTNQTSMYLCASTLRDRIVEQFFGPGTRLTVL.

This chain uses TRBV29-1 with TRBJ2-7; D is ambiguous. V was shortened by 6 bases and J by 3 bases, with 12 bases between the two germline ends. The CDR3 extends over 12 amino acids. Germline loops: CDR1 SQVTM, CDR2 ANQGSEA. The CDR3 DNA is TGCAGCGTCGCGCCATCTCACTACGAGCAGTACTTC. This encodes CSVAPSHYEQYF.

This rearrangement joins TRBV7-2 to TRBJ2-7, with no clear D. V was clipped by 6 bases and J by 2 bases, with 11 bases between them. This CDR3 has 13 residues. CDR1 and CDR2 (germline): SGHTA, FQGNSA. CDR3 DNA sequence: TGTGCCAGCAGGGTGGCTGGAGCCTACGAGCAGTACTTC. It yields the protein CASRVAGAYEQYF.